Following are 11 T cell receptor beta chains from one sample sequenced in a study of shared clonotypes between healthy human individuals. Selected positively for CCR7 and CD45RO-negative, naive CD8 cells excluded terminally differentiated effector memory CD45RA+ cells. The assay was immunoSEQ multiplex PCR, and TCRdb's table has in-frame clones only and misses some. This table holds about 600,000 clones, 95% to 98% found once. The sample comprised naive CD8+ T cells sorted from blood. These TCRs come from a man under 40 in good health.

The chain joins TRBV7-2 to TRBJ2-1; D possibly corresponds to TRBD2 (6 bases). The V end lost 5 bases, the J end lost 0 bases, and 17 bases lay between the germline ends. This CDR3 region has 17 residues. Per the germline V gene, CDR1 is SGHTA and CDR2 is FQGNSA. The CDR3 loop reads CASSPAGRGSSYNEQFF. CDR3 nucleotides: TGTGCCAGCAGCCCGGCGGGGCGCGGTAGCTCCTACAATGAGCAGTTCTTC.

V gene TRBV6-5 combines with J gene TRBJ1-2; D not resolved. The length of the CDR3 is 13 residues. Looked up from germline, CDR1 is MNHEY and CDR2 is SVGAGI. The V end lost 4 bases, the J end lost 5 bases, and 11 bases lay between the germline ends. The CDR3 DNA reads TGTGCCAGCAGTTCTACAGCAAAATATGGCTACACCTTC. This sequence encodes CASSSTAKYGYTF.

The chain carries TRBV9 and TRBJ2-3; 9 bases map to TRBD1. With V trimmed by 7 bases and J by 1 base, 10 bases remained unmatched. The CDR3 covers 16 residues. Germline lookup yields CDR1 SGDLS and CDR2 YYNGEE. CDR3 bases: TGTGCCAGCGGGATACCCCGGGACAGGGGCACAGATACGCAGTATTTT. Translated, it gives CASGIPRDRGTDTQYF.

Comments on this clone: In the same sample, other DNA sequences code for this CDR3. The J gene is TRBJ2-7, the V gene TRBV27; no firm D call. V dropped 0 bases and J dropped 2 bases, with 5 bases sitting between them. This CDR3 region has 13 residues. Per the germline V gene, CDR1 is MNHEY and CDR2 is SMNVEV (reference sequence). In DNA, the CDR3 is TGTGCCAGCAGTTTATCACCGACCTACGAGCAGTACTTC. Protein: CASSLSPTYEQYF.

The rearrangement uses TRBV19 and TRBJ2-1; D gene unclear. This CDR3 contains 12 residues. Germline-derived CDR1 and CDR2 are LNHDA and SQIVND (reference sequence). V gave up 4 bases and J gave up 4 bases, with 5 bases separating them. The CDR3 bases are TGTGCCAGTAGTACCCCTTACAATGAGCAGTTCTTC. It translates to CASSTPYNEQFF.

The chain combines TRBV9 with TRBJ1-5; D is unclear. The CDR3 contains 18 residues. Germline-derived CDR1 and CDR2 are SGDLS and YYNGEE. V was shortened by 0 bases and J by 1 base, with 17 bases between the two germline ends. The CDR3 DNA sequence: TGTGCCAGCAGCGTAGGGCCATACTCATTGGGAAGCAATCAGCCCCAGCATTTT. It encodes CASSVGPYSLGSNQPQHF.

The genes are TRBV27 and TRBJ2-7, with a weak D call TRBD2 (6 bases). This CDR3 spans 14 amino acids. Germline lookup yields CDR1 MNHEY and CDR2 SMNVEV (reference sequence). V lost 3 bases and J 3 bases, leaving 12 bases between the germline ends. CDR3 coding DNA: TGTGCCAGCAGTTTCGGCCCCGGGGGCTACGAGCAGTACTTC. It codes for CASSFGPGGYEQYF.

V is TRBV7-6 and J is TRBJ1-1; D not certain. The CDR3 is 16 amino acids. Germline lookup yields CDR1 SGHVS and CDR2 FNYEAQ. The V and J ends lost 5 bases and 3 bases respectively, with 19 bases between them. The CDR3 DNA reads as TGTGCCAGCAGCGCCCCCAGCGGATTCGGCGACACTGAAGCTTTCTTT. It translates to CASSAPSGFGDTEAFF.

The rearrangement uses TRBV19 and TRBJ2-1; possible D gene TRBD2, 6 bases. Germline loops: CDR1 LNHDA, CDR2 SQIVND (reference sequence). V was shortened by 4 bases and J by 6 bases, with 10 bases between the two germline ends. The CDR3 length is 13 residues. The CDR3 loop reads CASSRGGVNEQFF. The CDR3 coding sequence is TGTGCCAGTAGTAGAGGCGGGGTCAATGAGCAGTTCTTC.

The chain combines TRBV5-1 with TRBJ2-7, with 14 bases fitting TRBD2. The junction had 8 bases not matched to a gene; V was cut back by 4 bases and J by 5 bases. The germline gives CDR1 SGHRS, CDR2 YFSETQ. The CDR3 is 16 residues long. CDR3 in amino acids: CASSPGLAGVMDEQYF. The CDR3 DNA follows: TGCGCCAGCAGCCCGGGACTAGCGGGAGTCATGGACGAGCAGTACTTC.

V and J are TRBV25-1 and TRBJ2-1; 9 positions match TRBD2. Germline CDR1 MGHDK, CDR2 SYGVNS. With 1 base clipped from V and 7 bases from J, the junction kept 8 bases outside the gene matches. The CDR3 is 16 residues long. The DNA of the CDR3 is TGTGCCAGCAGTGAATCTGCGGGAGGGATCAGGAATGAGCAGTTCTTC. Its protein is CASSESAGGIRNEQFF.